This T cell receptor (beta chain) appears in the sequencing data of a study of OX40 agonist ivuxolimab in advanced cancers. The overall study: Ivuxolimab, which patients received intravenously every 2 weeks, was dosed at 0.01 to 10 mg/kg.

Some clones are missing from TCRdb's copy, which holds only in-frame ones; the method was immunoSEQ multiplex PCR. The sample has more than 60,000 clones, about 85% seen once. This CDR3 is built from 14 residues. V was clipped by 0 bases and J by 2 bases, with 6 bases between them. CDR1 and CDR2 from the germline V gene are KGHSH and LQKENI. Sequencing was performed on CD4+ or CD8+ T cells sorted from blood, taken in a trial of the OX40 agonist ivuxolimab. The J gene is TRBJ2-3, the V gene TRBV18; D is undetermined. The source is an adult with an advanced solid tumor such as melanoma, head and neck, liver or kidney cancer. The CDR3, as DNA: TGTGCCAGCTCACCACCGGGCGACACAGATACGCAGTATTTT. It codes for CASSPPGDTDTQYF.